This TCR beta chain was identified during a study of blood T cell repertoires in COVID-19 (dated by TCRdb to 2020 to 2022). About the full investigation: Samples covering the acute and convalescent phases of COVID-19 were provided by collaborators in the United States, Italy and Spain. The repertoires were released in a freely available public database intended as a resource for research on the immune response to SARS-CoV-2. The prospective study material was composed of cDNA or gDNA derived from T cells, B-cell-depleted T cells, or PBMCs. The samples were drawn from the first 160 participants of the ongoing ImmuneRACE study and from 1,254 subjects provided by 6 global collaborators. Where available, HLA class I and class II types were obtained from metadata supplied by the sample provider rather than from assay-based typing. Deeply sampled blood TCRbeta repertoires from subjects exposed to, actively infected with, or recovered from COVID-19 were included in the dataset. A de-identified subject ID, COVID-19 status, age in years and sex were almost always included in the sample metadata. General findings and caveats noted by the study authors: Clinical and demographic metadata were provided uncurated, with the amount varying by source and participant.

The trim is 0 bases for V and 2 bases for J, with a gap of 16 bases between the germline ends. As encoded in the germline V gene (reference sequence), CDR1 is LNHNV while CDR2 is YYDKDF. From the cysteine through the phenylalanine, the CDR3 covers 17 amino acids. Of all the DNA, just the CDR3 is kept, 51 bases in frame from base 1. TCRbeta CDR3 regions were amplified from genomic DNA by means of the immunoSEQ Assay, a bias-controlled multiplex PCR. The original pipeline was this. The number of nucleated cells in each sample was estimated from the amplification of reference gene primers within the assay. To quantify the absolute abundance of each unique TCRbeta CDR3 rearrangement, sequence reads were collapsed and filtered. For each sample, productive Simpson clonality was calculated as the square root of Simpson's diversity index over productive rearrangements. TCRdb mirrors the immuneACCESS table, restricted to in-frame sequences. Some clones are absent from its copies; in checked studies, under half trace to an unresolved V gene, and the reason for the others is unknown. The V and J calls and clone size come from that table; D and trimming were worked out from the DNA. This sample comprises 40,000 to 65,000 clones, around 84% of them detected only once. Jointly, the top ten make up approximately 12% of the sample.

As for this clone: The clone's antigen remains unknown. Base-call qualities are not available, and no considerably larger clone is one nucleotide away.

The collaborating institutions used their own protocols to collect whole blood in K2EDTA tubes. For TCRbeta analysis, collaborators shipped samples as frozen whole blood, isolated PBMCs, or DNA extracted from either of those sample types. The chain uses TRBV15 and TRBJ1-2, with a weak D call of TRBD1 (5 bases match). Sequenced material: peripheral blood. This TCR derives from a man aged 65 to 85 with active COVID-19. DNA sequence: TGTGCCACCAGCAGAGACAGGGTCCTACCTTCAAACTATGGCTACACCTTC. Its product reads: CATSRDRVLPSNYGYTF.